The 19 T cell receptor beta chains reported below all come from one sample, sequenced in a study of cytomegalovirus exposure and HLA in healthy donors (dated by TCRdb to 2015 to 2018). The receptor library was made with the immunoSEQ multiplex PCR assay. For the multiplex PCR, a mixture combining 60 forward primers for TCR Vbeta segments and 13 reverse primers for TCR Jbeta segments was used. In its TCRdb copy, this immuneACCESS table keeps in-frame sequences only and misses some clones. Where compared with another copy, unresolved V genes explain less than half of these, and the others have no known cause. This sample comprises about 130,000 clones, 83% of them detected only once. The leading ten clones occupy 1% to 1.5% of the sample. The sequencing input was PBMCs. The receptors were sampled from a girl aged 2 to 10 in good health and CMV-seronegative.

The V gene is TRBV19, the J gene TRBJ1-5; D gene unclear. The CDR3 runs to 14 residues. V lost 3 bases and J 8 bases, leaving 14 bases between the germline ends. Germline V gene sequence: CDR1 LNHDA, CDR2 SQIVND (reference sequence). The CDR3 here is CASSIPEDVEPQHF. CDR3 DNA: TGTGCCAGTAGTATCCCGGAGGACGTTGAGCCCCAGCATTTT.

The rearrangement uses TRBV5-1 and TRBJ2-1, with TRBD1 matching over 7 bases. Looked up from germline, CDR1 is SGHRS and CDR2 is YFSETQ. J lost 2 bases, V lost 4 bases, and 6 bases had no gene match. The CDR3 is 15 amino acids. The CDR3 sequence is CASSRSQGPYNEQFF. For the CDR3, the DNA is TGCGCCAGCAGCCGATCACAGGGGCCCTACAATGAGCAGTTCTTC.

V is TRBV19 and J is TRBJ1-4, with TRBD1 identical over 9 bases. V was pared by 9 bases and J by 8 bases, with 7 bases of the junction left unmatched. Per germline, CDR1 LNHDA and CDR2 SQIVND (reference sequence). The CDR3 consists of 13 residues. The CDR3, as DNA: TGTGCCAGCTGGGGACAGGGTTACGAAAAACTGTTTTTT. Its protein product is CASWGQGYEKLFF.

CDR3 in DNA: TGTGCCAGCAGCTCACATATAACAACAGGGTACGAGCAGTACTTC. It specifies CASSSHITTGYEQYF. The chain combines TRBV13 with TRBJ2-7; the D gene is possibly TRBD1 (6 bases). Germline lookup yields CDR1 PRHDT and CDR2 FYEKMQ (reference sequence). Deletions cut 4 bases from V and 4 bases from J, with 17 bases between. The CDR3 has 15 amino acids.

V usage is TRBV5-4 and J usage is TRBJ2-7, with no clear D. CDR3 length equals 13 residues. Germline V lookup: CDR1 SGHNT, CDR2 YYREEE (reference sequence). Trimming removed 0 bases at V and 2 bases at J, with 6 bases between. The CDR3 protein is CASSLGRAYEQYF. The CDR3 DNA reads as TGTGCCAGCAGCTTGGGACGGGCCTACGAGCAGTACTTC.

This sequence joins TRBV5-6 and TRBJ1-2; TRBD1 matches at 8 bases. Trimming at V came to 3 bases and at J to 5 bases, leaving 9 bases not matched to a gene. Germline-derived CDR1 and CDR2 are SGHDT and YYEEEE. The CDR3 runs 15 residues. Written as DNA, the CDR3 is TGTGCCAGCAGCTACCCGGGACAGGTTTCTTATGGCTACACCTTC. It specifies CASSYPGQVSYGYTF.

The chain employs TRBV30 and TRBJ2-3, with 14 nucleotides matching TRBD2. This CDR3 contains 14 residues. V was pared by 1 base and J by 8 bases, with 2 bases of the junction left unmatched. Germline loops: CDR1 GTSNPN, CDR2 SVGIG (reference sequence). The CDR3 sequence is CAWSGLAGGGTQYF. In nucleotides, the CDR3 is TGTGCCTGGAGTGGACTAGCGGGAGGGGGTACGCAGTATTTT.

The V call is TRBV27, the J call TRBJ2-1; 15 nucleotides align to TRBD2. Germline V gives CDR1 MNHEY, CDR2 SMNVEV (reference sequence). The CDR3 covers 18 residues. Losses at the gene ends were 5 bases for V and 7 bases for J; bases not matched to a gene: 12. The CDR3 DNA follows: TGTGCCAGCAGTCCTCGGACTAGCGGGAGGGCCCTGGGTAATGAGCAGTTCTTC. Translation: CASSPRTSGRALGNEQFF.

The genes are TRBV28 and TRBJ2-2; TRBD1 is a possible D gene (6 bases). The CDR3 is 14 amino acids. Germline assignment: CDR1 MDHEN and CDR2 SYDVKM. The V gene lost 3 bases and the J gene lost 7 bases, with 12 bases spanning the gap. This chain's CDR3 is CASSLGAPVGELFF. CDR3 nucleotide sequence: TGTGCCAGCAGTTTGGGGGCGCCAGTCGGGGAGCTGTTTTTT.

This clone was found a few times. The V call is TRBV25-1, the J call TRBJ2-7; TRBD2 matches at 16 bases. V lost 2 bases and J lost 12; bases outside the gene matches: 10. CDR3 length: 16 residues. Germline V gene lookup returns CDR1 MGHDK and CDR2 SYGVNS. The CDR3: CASSEPTGTSGRGLYF. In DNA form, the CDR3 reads TGTGCCAGCAGTGAACCGACCGGGACTAGCGGGAGGGGACTGTACTTC.

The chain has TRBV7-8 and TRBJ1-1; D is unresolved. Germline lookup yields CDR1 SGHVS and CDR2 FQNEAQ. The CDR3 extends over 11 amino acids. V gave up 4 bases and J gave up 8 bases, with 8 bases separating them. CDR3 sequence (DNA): TGTGCCAGCAGCTCAAAGCAAGAAGCTTTCTTT. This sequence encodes CASSSKQEAFF.

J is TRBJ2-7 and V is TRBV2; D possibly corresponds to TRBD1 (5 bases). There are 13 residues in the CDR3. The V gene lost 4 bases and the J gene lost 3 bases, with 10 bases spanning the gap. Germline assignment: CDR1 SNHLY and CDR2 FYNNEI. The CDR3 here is CASSAGFGYEQYF. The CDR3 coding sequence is TGTGCCAGCAGTGCAGGGTTTGGCTACGAGCAGTACTTC.

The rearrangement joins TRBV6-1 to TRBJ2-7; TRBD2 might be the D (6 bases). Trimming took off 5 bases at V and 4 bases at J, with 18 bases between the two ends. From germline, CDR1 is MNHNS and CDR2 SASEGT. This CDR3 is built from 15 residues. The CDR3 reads CASSPPFSGVYEQYF. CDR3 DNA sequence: TGTGCCAGCAGTCCCCCGTTTTCGGGGGTTTACGAGCAGTACTTC.

CDR3 bases: TGTGCCACTGATCAGGGGTCCTACAATGAGCAGTTCTTC. Translation: CATDQGSYNEQFF. The rearrangement uses TRBV28 and TRBJ2-1, with D maybe TRBD1 (6 bases). Germline-derived CDR1 and CDR2 are MDHEN and SYDVKM. Trimming left V 10 bases short and J 1 base short, with 11 bases between. The CDR3 is 13 amino acids.

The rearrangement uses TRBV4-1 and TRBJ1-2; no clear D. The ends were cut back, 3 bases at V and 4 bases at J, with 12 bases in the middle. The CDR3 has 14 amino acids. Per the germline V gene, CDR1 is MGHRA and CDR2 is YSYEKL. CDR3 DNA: TGCGCCAGCAGCCAGGATGCCGGGAGCTATGGCTACACCTTC. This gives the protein CASSQDAGSYGYTF.

CDR3 in DNA: TGTGCCAGCAGCCAAACAGATAGGGGTAAGGTTCGCCACGAGCAGTACTTC. Translating gives CASSQTDRGKVRHEQYF. V is TRBV7-9 and J is TRBJ2-7; weak D call: TRBD1 (5 bases). V lost 5 bases, J lost 5 bases, and 25 bases lay in between. Germline lookup yields CDR1 SEHNR and CDR2 FQNEAQ (reference sequence). CDR3 length: 17 residues.

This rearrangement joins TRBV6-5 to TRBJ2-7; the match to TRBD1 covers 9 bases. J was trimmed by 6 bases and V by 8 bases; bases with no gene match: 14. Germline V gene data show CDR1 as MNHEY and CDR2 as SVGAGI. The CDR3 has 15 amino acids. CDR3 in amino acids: CASSPGTGYPGEQYF. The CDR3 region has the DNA TGTGCCAGCTCCCCCGGGACAGGGTACCCCGGCGAGCAGTACTTC.

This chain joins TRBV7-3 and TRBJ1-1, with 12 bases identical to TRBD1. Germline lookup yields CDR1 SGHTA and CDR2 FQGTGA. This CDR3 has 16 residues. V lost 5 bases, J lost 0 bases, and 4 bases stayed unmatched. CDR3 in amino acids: CASSPGQGAMNTEAFF. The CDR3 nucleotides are TGTGCCAGCAGCCCGGGACAGGGGGCCATGAACACTGAAGCTTTCTTT.

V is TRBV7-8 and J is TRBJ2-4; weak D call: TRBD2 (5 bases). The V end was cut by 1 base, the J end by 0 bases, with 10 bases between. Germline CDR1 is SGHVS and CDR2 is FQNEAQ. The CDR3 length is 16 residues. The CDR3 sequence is CASSLDRAVAKNIQYF. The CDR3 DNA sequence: TGTGCCAGCAGCTTAGATCGAGCGGTAGCCAAAAACATTCAGTACTTC.